The TCR beta chain described here comes from a study of tumor-infiltrating lymphocytes in primary liver carcinoma. A remark on this clonotype: One end of the junction varies from germline; a read error may be responsible.

A primer in the constant region served to generate TCR beta cDNA from 450 to 650 ng of total RNA. ARM-PCR, slightly modified, supplied the TCR beta libraries through three nested multiplex PCR rounds. Both of the initial two PCR rounds ran for about 9 cycles and employed TRBV1-TRBV30 forward primers alongside a C-beta reverse primer. TCRdb re-called the multiplex PCR reads with MiXCR, one entry per CDR3 protein. Among more than 75,000 distinct CDR3 sequences listed, 60% to 75% were seen once. The CDR3 extends over 13 amino acids. In germline, CDR1 is SGHAT, CDR2 FQNNGV. Between 20 and 30 mg of unsorted bulk tissue served as the source from which RNA and DNA were co-extracted. The sampling covered five separate regions of each tumor.

V usage is TRBV11-2 and J usage is TRBJ2-3, with no clear D. The specimen was liver tumor tissue from sampling region 1. Indicated subset: tumor region T1, superior pole. This clonotype was sampled from a man aged 35 to 55 with primary liver carcinoma and hepatitis B virus infection. This chain's CDR3 is CASCLECTDTQCF. In nucleotides, the CDR3 is TGTGCCAGCTGCTTAGAGTGCACAGATACGCAGTGTTTT. Based on the CDR3 plus reference TRBV11-2 and TRBJ2-3, the full variable domain is EAGVAQSPRYKIIEKRQSVAFWCNPISGHATLYWYQQILGQGPKLLIQFQNNGVVDDSQLPKDRFSAERLKGVDSTLKIQPAKLEDSAVYLCASCLECTDTQCFGPGTRLTVL.